The 15 T cell receptor beta chains below were found in one sample sequenced in a study of T cell responses to AZD1222 COVID-19 vaccine. Profiled with immunoSEQ multiplex PCR; TCRdb holds only in-frame clones, not every one. The top ten clones hold under 10% of a sample with more than 85,000 clones, 85% to 95% of them seen once. The sequenced sample was peripheral blood, obtained on day 0 of AZD1222 vaccination. These receptors originate from an adult in good health.

The CDR3 loop is CASSRDTSSSPLHF. The CDR3 coding sequence is TGTGCCAGCTCACGGGACACCTCGTCTTCACCCCTCCACTTT. The chain has TRBV18 and TRBJ1-6, with D possibly being TRBD1 (6 bases). The CDR3 is 14 residues long. Trimming removed 4 bases from V and 9 bases from J, with 13 bases in between. Germline CDR1 and CDR2: KGHSH and LQKENI.

The V and J genes are TRBV29-1 and TRBJ1-1; no reliable D call. The CDR3 length is 12 residues. Trimming left V 4 bases short and J 1 base short, with 7 bases between. Germline CDR1 reads SQVTM; CDR2 reads ANQGSEA. The CDR3 sequence: CSVGTRNTEAFF. The CDR3 bases are TGCAGCGTTGGCACGAGGAACACTGAAGCTTTCTTT.

A few counts support this clone. The gene calls are TRBV7-9 and TRBJ1-2, with a tentative D call TRBD1 (5 bases). Trimming stripped 7 bases from V and 8 bases from J, with 20 bases between. The CDR3 is made up of 14 amino acids. Germline lookup yields CDR1 SEHNR and CDR2 FQNEAQ (reference sequence). Here the CDR3 DNA reads TGTGCCAGCACCTTCTCTTCGCAGGGAGGAGGCTACACCTTC. Amino acids: CASTFSSQGGGYTF.

This clone was detected once. The J gene is TRBJ1-4, the V gene TRBV28, with D uncertain. The germline gives CDR1 MDHEN, CDR2 SYDVKM. The V gene lost 11 bases and the J gene lost 5 bases, with 15 bases spanning the gap. This CDR3 region has 13 residues. The CDR3 region is CAWGRGQNEKLFF. In nucleotides, the CDR3 is TGTGCCTGGGGTCGAGGGCAGAATGAAAAACTGTTTTTT.

The chain combines TRBV3-1 (or the pseudogene TRBV3-2) with TRBJ2-3, with TRBD2 as a possible D gene (5 bases). The CDR3 sequence is 13 residues long. V was shortened by 4 bases and J by 7 bases, with 12 bases between the two germline ends. Germline V gene sequence: CDR1 LGHDT, CDR2 YNNKEL (reference sequence). The CDR3 sequence: CASSPDSGNTQYF. CDR3 nucleotides: TGTGCCAGCAGCCCGGACTCGGGGAATACGCAGTATTTT.

This clone was counted a single time. V usage is TRBV7-9 and J usage is TRBJ2-7; 7 nucleotides align to TRBD1. This CDR3 is built from 14 residues. J gave up 0 bases and V 5 bases, and 4 bases lay outside the gene matches. From germline, CDR1 is SEHNR and CDR2 FQNEAQ (reference sequence). This chain's CDR3 is CASSDRDSSYEQYF. In nucleotides, the CDR3 is TGTGCCAGCAGCGACCGGGACAGCTCCTACGAGCAGTACTTC.

The V call is TRBV5-1, the J call TRBJ1-1, with a possible D match to TRBD1 (6 bases). The germline gives CDR1 SGHRS, CDR2 YFSETQ. V gave up 4 bases and J gave up 11 bases, with 21 bases separating them. The CDR3 is made up of 14 amino acids. CDR3 sequence: CASSLLALEGEAFF. The CDR3 DNA sequence: TGCGCCAGCAGCCTACTGGCCTTGGAGGGGGAGGCTTTCTTT.

The V and J genes are TRBV11-2 and TRBJ2-3, with 14 bases aligning to TRBD2. V was pared by 5 bases and J by 3 bases, with 13 bases of the junction left unmatched. Germline V gene data show CDR1 as SGHAT and CDR2 as FQNNGV. The CDR3 spans 19 residues. CDR3 region: CASSRTIDGLAGGTDTQYF. CDR3 coding DNA: TGTGCCAGCAGCCGGACAATTGACGGACTAGCGGGGGGAACAGATACGCAGTATTTT.

This chain connects TRBV6-5 to TRBJ2-2, with D perhaps matching TRBD1 (6 bases). Trimming took 6 bases from V and 3 from J, leaving 14 bases between them. CDR1 and CDR2 from the germline V gene are MNHEY and SVGAGI. The CDR3 runs to 15 residues. In DNA, the CDR3 is TGTGCCAGCAGCCGAATGGACAGACACACCGGGGAGCTGTTTTTT. It specifies CASSRMDRHTGELFF.

The chain has TRBV28 and TRBJ2-1; D is possibly TRBD1 or TRBD2 (5 bases each). This CDR3 is 16 amino acids long. The germline V gene has CDR1 MDHEN and CDR2 SYDVKM. Trimming removed 5 bases from V and 4 bases from J, with 18 bases in between. The CDR3 here is CASSIRDLTYYNEQFF. CDR3 sequence (DNA): TGTGCCAGCAGTATACGGGACCTGACTTATTACAATGAGCAGTTCTTC.

The chain has TRBV11-2 and TRBJ2-6, with a possible D match to TRBD1 (6 bases). The CDR3 runs 15 residues. Per germline, CDR1 SGHAT and CDR2 FQNNGV. Trimming shortened V by 5 bases and J by 1 base, and 9 bases separated the two germline ends. The CDR3 sequence is CASSRQGSGANVLTF. CDR3 sequence (DNA): TGTGCCAGCAGCCGCCAGGGGTCTGGGGCCAACGTCCTGACTTTC.

This chain links TRBV27 with TRBJ1-1; tentative D call: TRBD1 (6 bases). This CDR3 has 15 amino acids. Germline CDR1 and CDR2: MNHEY and SMNVEV (reference sequence). V lost 1 base to trimming and J lost 1 base, with 10 bases between them. For the CDR3, the DNA is TGTGCCAGCAGTTTATATACAGGGACGAACACTGAAGCTTTCTTT. Protein sequence: CASSLYTGTNTEAFF.

The rearrangement links TRBV7-6 to TRBJ1-4; D gene uncertain. The CDR3 loop spans 16 amino acids. Trimming shortened V by 1 base and J by 10 bases, and 19 bases separated the two germline ends. Germline V gives CDR1 SGHVS, CDR2 FNYEAQ. CDR3 DNA sequence: TGTGCCAGCAGCTTAGGACCGTTGGAGGGTTTCGGAAAACTGTTTTTT. Translation gives CASSLGPLEGFGKLFF.

V is TRBV19 and J is TRBJ1-2; D is unresolved. Per the germline V gene, CDR1 is LNHDA and CDR2 is SQIVND (reference sequence). Trimming stripped 3 bases from V and 2 bases from J, with 10 bases between. The CDR3 sequence is 14 residues long. The CDR3 DNA is TGTGCCAGTAGTATTACAGAGATCAACTATGGCTACACCTTC. Translated, it gives CASSITEINYGYTF. The entire variable domain, with the rest obtained from reference TRBV19 and TRBJ1-2, is as follows: DGGITQSPKYLFRKEGQNVTLSCEQNLNHDAMYWYRQDPGQGLRLIYYSQIVNDFQKGDIAEGYSVSREKKESFPLTVTSAQKNPTAFYLCASSITEINYGYTFGSGTRLTVV.

This clone occurred a few times. V usage is TRBV6-1 and J usage is TRBJ1-5; 8 bases align to TRBD1. The CDR3 has 17 amino acids. The V gene's germline CDR1 is MNHNS and CDR2 SASEGT. J lost 0 bases, V lost 4 bases, and 8 bases had no gene match. This CDR3 reads CASSGWDRRGSNQPQHF. For the CDR3, the DNA is TGTGCCAGCAGTGGTTGGGACAGGAGGGGTAGCAATCAGCCCCAGCATTTT.